This T cell receptor beta chain was recovered during a study of beta chain features in type 1 diabetes. Study results and limitations: Type 1 diabetes patients had TCRB CDR3s that were shorter (moderately but significantly so) in all four CD4+ subsets.

A few counts support this clone. Antigen: not known. The authors reverse transcribed all of the isolated RNA, so sequencing captured expressed TCRB transcripts. Only in-frame clones appear in the TCRdb table, and some are missing; sequencing was by immunoSEQ multiplex PCR. Of roughly 160,000 clones listed, approximately 8% are singletons. The CDR3 is 11 amino acids. CDR1 is GTSNPN and CDR2 is SVGIG in the germline V gene (reference sequence). The V segment lost 8 bases and the J segment 6 bases; nucleotides outside the gene matches: 5. The TCR was taken from a man between 18 and 29 years old with type 1 diabetes. This chain joins TRBV30 and TRBJ2-5; 8 bases are shared with TRBD2. The sample taken for sequencing was central memory CD4+ T cells from blood. The CDR3 DNA is TGTGCCGGCTCGGGGGGGAAGACCCAGTACTTC. The encoded protein is CAGSGGKTQYF.